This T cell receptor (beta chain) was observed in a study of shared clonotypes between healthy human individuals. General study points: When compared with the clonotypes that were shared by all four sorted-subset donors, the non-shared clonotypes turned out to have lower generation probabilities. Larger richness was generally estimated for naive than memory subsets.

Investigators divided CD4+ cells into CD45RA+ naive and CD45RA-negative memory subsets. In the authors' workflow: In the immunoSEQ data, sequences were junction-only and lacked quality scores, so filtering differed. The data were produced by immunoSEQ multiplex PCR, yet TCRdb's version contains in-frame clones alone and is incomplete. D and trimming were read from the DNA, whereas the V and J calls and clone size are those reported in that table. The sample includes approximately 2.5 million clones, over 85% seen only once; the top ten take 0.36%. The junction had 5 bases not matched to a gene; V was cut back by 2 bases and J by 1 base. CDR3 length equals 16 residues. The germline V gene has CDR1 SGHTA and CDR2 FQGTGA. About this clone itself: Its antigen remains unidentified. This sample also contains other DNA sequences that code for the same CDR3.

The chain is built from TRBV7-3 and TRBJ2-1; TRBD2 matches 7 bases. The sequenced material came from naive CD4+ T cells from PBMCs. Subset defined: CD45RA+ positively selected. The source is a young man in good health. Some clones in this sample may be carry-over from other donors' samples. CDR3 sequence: CASSLFGGSSYNEQFF. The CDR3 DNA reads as TGTGCCAGCAGCTTATTCGGCGGGAGTTCCTACAATGAGCAGTTCTTC.